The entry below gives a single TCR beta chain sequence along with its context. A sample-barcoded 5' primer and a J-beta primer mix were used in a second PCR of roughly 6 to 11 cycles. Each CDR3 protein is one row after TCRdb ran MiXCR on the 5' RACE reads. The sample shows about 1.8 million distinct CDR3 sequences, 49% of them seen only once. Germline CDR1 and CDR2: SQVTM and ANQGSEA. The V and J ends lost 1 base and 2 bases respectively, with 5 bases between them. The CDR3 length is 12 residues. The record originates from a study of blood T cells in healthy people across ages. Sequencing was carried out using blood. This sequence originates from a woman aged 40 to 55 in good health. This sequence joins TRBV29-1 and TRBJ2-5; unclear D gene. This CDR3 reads CSVEAQQETQYF. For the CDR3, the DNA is TGCAGCGTTGAAGCCCAACAAGAGACCCAGTACTTC.